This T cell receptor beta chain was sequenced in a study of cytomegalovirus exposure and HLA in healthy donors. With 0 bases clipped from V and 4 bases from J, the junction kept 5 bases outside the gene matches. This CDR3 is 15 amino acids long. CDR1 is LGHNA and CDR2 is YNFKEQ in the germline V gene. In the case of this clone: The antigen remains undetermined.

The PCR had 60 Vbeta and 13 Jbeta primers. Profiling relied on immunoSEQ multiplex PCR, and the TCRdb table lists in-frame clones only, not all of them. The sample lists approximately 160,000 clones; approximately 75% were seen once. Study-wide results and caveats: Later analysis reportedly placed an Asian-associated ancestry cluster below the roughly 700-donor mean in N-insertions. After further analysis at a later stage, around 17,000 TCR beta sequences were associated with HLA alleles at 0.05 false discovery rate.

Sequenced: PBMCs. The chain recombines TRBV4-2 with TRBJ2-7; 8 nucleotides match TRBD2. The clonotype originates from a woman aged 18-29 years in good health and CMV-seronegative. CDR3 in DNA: TGTGCCAGCAGCCAAGAAGAAGCGGGAGTTTACGAGCAGTACTTC. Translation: CASSQEEAGVYEQYF.